This TCR beta chain is drawn from a study of CD8 T cells in ankylosing spondylitis. Preparation of TCR beta libraries was done by quantitative 5'-RACE with molecular barcodes. Each CDR3 protein gets one entry after TCRdb re-called the 5' RACE reads with MiXCR. The repertoire holds 100,000 to 150,000 distinct CDR3 sequences, with 6% to 8.5% as singletons. As for this clonotype: Its cognate antigen is unknown.

The length of the CDR3 is 15 residues. CDR1 KGHSH and CDR2 LQKENI come from the germline V gene. V lost 0 bases and J lost 2, with 10 bases in between. Whole-study results and caveats: As reported, disease-linked clones showed significant enrichment in matched ankylosing spondylitis synovial fluid. A TCR beta motif of eight highly homologous variants appeared characteristic of ankylosing spondylitis blood.

The gene calls are TRBV18 and TRBJ1-2; D gene uncertain. This TCR was recovered from a male donor with ankylosing spondylitis or in good health (not recorded which). The sequenced sample consisted of blood, either unsorted or a sorted T cell fraction (not recorded which). This CDR3 is CASSPPAALNYGYTF. The CDR3, as DNA: TGTGCCAGCTCACCACCGGCAGCCCTAAACTATGGCTACACCTTC.